This TCR beta chain came from a study of cytomegalovirus exposure and HLA in healthy donors. Study-level results: Being indistinguishable, some V segments were excluded, TRBV6-2 and TRBV6-3 among them. Later analysis demonstrated an association between a missense DCLRE1C variant and TCR beta V- and J-gene trimming. Many donors shared some public TCRs, even though most TCR sequences were rare. In a later analysis, parvovirus B19, influenza, CMV and Epstein-Barr virus appeared linked to several top co-occurrence clusters.

The CDR3 is made up of 14 amino acids. With V trimmed by 3 bases and J by 4 bases, 2 bases remained unmatched. Per the germline V gene, CDR1 is ENHRY and CDR2 is SYGVKD. Primers included in the PCR were 60 Vbeta and 13 Jbeta primers. The assay was immunoSEQ multiplex PCR, and TCRdb's table has in-frame clones only and misses some. The profile shows more than 85,000 clones, about 13% of them singletons. The table lists this clone with a few counts. Its antigen remains unknown. V gene TRBV10-3 combines with J gene TRBJ1-5; 8 bases line up with TRBD1. The specimen sequenced was PBMCs. This sequence was found in a man aged 40-55 years in good health and CMV-seropositive. The DNA for the CDR3 is TGTGCCATCAGTGACAGGGGGCAGAATCAGCCCCAGCATTTT. This translates into CAISDRGQNQPQHF.